The T cell receptor (beta chain) described here comes from a study of T cell repertoires in aging, cancer and after chemotherapy. Study outcomes and limitations: Compared with age-matched healthy donors, untreated hematological or solid cancer patients showed higher blood TCR clonality.

This clonotype appeared a few times. Its antigen remains unidentified. Trimming at V came to 0 bases and at J to 6 bases, leaving 7 bases not matched to a gene. The germline CDR1 and CDR2 sequences are LNHNV and YYDKDF (reference sequence). The length of the CDR3 is 16 residues. Rearranged V-D-J TRB sequences were amplified with a mixed TRB-A/B primer pool. TCRdb itself ran the multiplex PCR reads through MiXCR, one entry per CDR3 protein. The repertoire holds around 20,000 distinct CDR3 sequences, with around 38% as singletons. Peripheral blood genomic DNA, not sorted cells or RNA, was the template. Sequenced sample: blood. The receptor was derived from a human donor with a solid tumor. V usage is TRBV15 and J usage is TRBJ2-1; 8 positions agree with TRBD2. CDR3 sequence reads: CATSRDWSGGGNEQFF. CDR3 nucleotide sequence: TGTGCCACCAGCAGAGATTGGTCGGGGGGGGGCAATGAGCAGTTCTTC. Based on the CDR3 plus reference TRBV15 and TRBJ2-1, the full variable domain is DAMVIQNPRYQVTQFGKPVTLSCSQTLNHNVMYWYQQKSSQAPKLLFHYYDKDFNNEADTPDNFQSRRPNTSFCFLDIRSPGLGDTAMYLCATSRDWSGGGNEQFFGPGTRLTVL.